This is a list of T cell receptor beta chains from one sample in a study of Graves' ophthalmopathy and Graves' hyperthyroidism. MiXCR, run by TCRdb on the multiplex PCR reads, gives a single entry per CDR3 protein. The profile shows around 1.1 million distinct CDR3 sequences, about two fifths of them singletons. Sequencing was done on a sample of peripheral blood or thyroid tissue (not recorded which). These receptors originate from an adult man with Graves' hyperthyroidism. CDR3s include the opening cysteine and the closing phenylalanine or tryptophan. D genes are given only for firm matches. Clone sizes are given selectively: once, few, many, or a class where the clone is expanded.

j_gene: TRBJ2-5
v_gene: TRBV5-1
d_gene: TRBD1
abundance: -
CDR3aa: CASSPHGTAKETQYF
CDR3nt: TGCGCCAGCAGCCCTCACGGGACAGCTAAAGAGACCCAGTACTTC

j_gene: TRBJ1-2
v_gene: TRBV20-1
d_gene: -
abundance: -
CDR3aa: CSASPTTNYGYTF
CDR3nt: TGCAGTGCTAGTCCGACAACCAACTATGGCTACACCTTC

j_gene: TRBJ1-2
v_gene: TRBV5-4
d_gene: -
abundance: -
CDR3aa: CTSRPRDLDYGYTF
CDR3nt: TGTACCAGCAGACCCAGGGACCTCGACTATGGCTACACCTTC

j_gene: TRBJ2-7
v_gene: TRBV15
d_gene: -
abundance: many
CDR3aa: CATSTNKALREQYF
CDR3nt: TGTGCCACCAGCACCAACAAAGCCCTCCGCGAGCAGTACTTC

j_gene: TRBJ2-5
v_gene: TRBV2
d_gene: -
abundance: -
CDR3aa: CASSWTTGSEQPQYF
CDR3nt: TGTGCCAGCAGTTGGACGACAGGCTCAGAACAGCCCCAGTACTTC

j_gene: TRBJ1-1
v_gene: TRBV6-6
d_gene: -
abundance: -
CDR3aa: CASRQGFYTEAFF
CDR3nt: TGTGCCAGCAGACAGGGTTTTTACACTGAAGCTTTCTTT

j_gene: TRBJ1-6
v_gene: TRBV7-9
d_gene: TRBD1
abundance: -
CDR3aa: CASRGQGLPLHF
CDR3nt: TGTGCCAGCAGGGGACAGGGGCTCCCCCTCCACTTT

j_gene: TRBJ2-7
v_gene: TRBV28
d_gene: -
abundance: -
CDR3aa: CASSLFLRGSYEQYF
CDR3nt: TGTGCCAGCAGTTTATTCCTCAGGGGCTCCTACGAGCAGTACTTC

j_gene: TRBJ1-2
v_gene: TRBV12-3/TRBV12-4
d_gene: TRBD1
abundance: -
CDR3aa: CASSGSGGQGGGYTF
CDR3nt: TGTGCCAGCAGTGGCTCGGGGGGACAGGGAGGCGGCTACACCTTC

j_gene: TRBJ2-7
v_gene: TRBV7-2
d_gene: -
abundance: few
CDR3aa: CASSLENAGAYEQYF
CDR3nt: TGTGCCAGCAGCTTAGAGAACGCAGGGGCGTACGAGCAGTACTTC

j_gene: TRBJ2-5
v_gene: TRBV10-3
d_gene: TRBD2
abundance: few
CDR3aa: CASSPGTSGTLGETQYF
CDR3nt: TGTGCCAGCAGTCCCGGGACTAGCGGGACCCTCGGGGAGACCCAGTACTTC

j_gene: TRBJ2-7
v_gene: TRBV7-9
d_gene: -
abundance: -
CDR3aa: CASSLVVGSNTGELYF
CDR3nt: TGTGCCAGCAGCTTAGTTGTAGGGTCGAACACCGGGGAGCTGTACTTC

j_gene: TRBJ2-2
v_gene: TRBV10-3
d_gene: -
abundance: many
CDR3aa: CAISSGLANTGELFF
CDR3nt: TGTGCCATCAGCTCGGGACTGGCGAACACCGGGGAGCTGTTTTTT

j_gene: TRBJ1-2
v_gene: TRBV10-3
d_gene: TRBD1
abundance: -
CDR3aa: CAISEVPGQALF
CDR3nt: TGTGCCATCAGTGAGGTCCCGGGACAGGCCCTCTTC

j_gene: TRBJ1-5
v_gene: TRBV12-3/TRBV12-4
d_gene: -
abundance: -
CDR3aa: CASKPTGDWAYEHF
CDR3nt: TGTGCCAGCAAACCGACCGGGGACTGGGCCTACGAGCATTTT